The rows below give T cell receptor beta chains drawn from one sample of a study of Graves' ophthalmopathy and Graves' hyperthyroidism. A single record per CDR3 protein comes from TCRdb applying MiXCR to the multiplex PCR reads. The sample holds 300,000 to 400,000 distinct CDR3 sequences, 17% seen once. Sequencing was carried out using peripheral blood. Receptors were obtained from an adult man with Graves' ophthalmopathy. The CDR3 runs from the conserved cysteine through the conserved F or W. A D gene is named only where the DNA matches it firmly. Clone size is not always given. Where it is, it says once, few, many or a class for expanded clones.

J: TRBJ2-7
D: TRBD2
size: once
V: TRBV6-5
DNA: TGTGCCAGCAGTTTCAGACTAGCGGAGTCTGCCTACGAGCAGTACTTC
CDR3: CASSFRLAESAYEQYF

J: TRBJ1-1
D: NA
size: NA
V: TRBV12-3/TRBV12-4
DNA: TGTGCCAGCAGTAGCACCCAAGGGACTGAAGCTTTCTTT
CDR3: CASSSTQGTEAFF

J: TRBJ2-5
D: TRBD2
size: many
V: TRBV10-3
DNA: TGTGCCATCAGCCATGGAAGGGGCGGGGGGGCTCTGGAGACCCAGTACTTC
CDR3: CAISHGRGGGALETQYF

J: TRBJ2-7
D: NA
size: few
V: TRBV28
DNA: TGTGCCAGCGGTTTAGGAGGAAACGAGCAGTACTTC
CDR3: CASGLGGNEQYF

J: TRBJ1-2
D: TRBD1
size: many
V: TRBV27
DNA: TGTGCCAGCAGTCCTAGACAGGGGGCGGTGGGGGTCTATGGCTACACCTTC
CDR3: CASSPRQGAVGVYGYTF

J: TRBJ1-1
D: NA
size: many
V: TRBV24-1
DNA: TGTGCCACTAGAGAGGGGTCGGGGGGTGGCACTGAAGCTTTCTTT
CDR3: CATREGSGGGTEAFF

J: TRBJ2-5
D: NA
size: few
V: TRBV27
DNA: TGTGCCAGCAGCGTAGGGGCGACAGGCCAAGGGACCCAGTACTTC
CDR3: CASSVGATGQGTQYF

J: TRBJ2-5
D: NA
size: many
V: TRBV5-6
DNA: TGTGCCAGCAGCTTAGCCGATAGTTTCGGGGTCCAAGAGACCCAGTACTTC
CDR3: CASSLADSFGVQETQYF

J: TRBJ1-1
D: TRBD1
size: many
V: TRBV19
DNA: TGTGCCAGTAGTATCGACAGGGCCGAGGGCACTGAAGCTTTCTTT
CDR3: CASSIDRAEGTEAFF

J: TRBJ2-7
D: TRBD1
size: once
V: TRBV20-1
DNA: TGCAGTGCTAGGACAGGGGCTAGGGACGAGCAGTACTTC
CDR3: CSARTGARDEQYF

J: TRBJ2-7
D: NA
size: many
V: TRBV20-1
DNA: TGCAGTGCTAGAGACCTGGCAGGGAGCTCCTACGAGCAGTACTTC
CDR3: CSARDLAGSSYEQYF

J: TRBJ1-1
D: NA
size: NA
V: TRBV12-3/TRBV12-4
DNA: TGTGCCAGCAGTTTGATTCGGGGGAACACTGAAGCTTTCTTT
CDR3: CASSLIRGNTEAFF

J: TRBJ2-7
D: TRBD1
size: NA
V: TRBV6-2/TRBV6-3
DNA: TGTGCCACCGGGGACAGAGCATTCGAGCAGTACTTC
CDR3: CATGDRAFEQYF

J: TRBJ2-7
D: NA
size: many
V: TRBV10-2
DNA: TGCGCCAGCAGTAAGTCAGGGCCCTCCTACGAGCAGTACTTC
CDR3: CASSKSGPSYEQYF